Listed below are T cell receptor beta chains from one sample, sequenced in a study of blood T cell repertoires in COVID-19. The data were produced by immunoSEQ multiplex PCR, yet TCRdb's version contains in-frame clones alone and is incomplete. The table records around 110,000 clones, 82% of them present only once. The sequenced sample was peripheral blood. The receptor set was obtained from a woman aged 70-85 years with acute or convalescent COVID-19. Both conserved end residues are part of each CDR3. D genes are given only for firm matches. Clone size is stated in some rows and not others, as once, few, many or a class when expanded.

abundance | j_gene | d_gene | v_gene | CDR3aa | CDR3nt
- | TRBJ2-2 | - | TRBV24-1 | CATSSGKINTGELFF | TGTGCCACCAGTTCCGGGAAGATCAACACCGGGGAGCTGTTTTTT
few | TRBJ1-1 | - | TRBV19 | CASSIYTGTEAFF | TGTGCCAGTAGTATTTATACAGGGACTGAAGCTTTCTTT
- | TRBJ1-1 | - | TRBV29-1 | CSVSTGPNTEAFF | TGCAGCGTTTCGACAGGTCCCAACACTGAAGCTTTCTTT
- | TRBJ1-3 | - | TRBV4-1 | CASSTSGDGNTIYF | TGCGCCAGCAGTACGAGCGGGGATGGAAACACCATATATTTT
- | TRBJ1-5 | TRBD1 | TRBV5-6 | CASSLTGGQPQHF | TGTGCCAGCAGCCTGACAGGGGGTCAGCCCCAGCATTTT
- | TRBJ1-1 | - | TRBV4-1 | CASRPGFAGMNTEAFF | TGCGCCAGCAGGCCAGGATTTGCAGGCATGAACACTGAAGCTTTCTTT
- | TRBJ1-5 | - | TRBV5-1 | CASSPTGPNQPQHF | TGCGCCAGCAGCCCCACAGGCCCCAATCAGCCCCAGCATTTT
- | TRBJ2-3 | TRBD1 | TRBV18 | CASSPTGGSTDTQYF | TGTGCCAGCTCACCCACAGGGGGTAGCACAGATACGCAGTATTTT
- | TRBJ1-5 | - | TRBV10-3 | CAISETRPGNQPQHF | TGTGCCATCAGTGAGACCAGGCCGGGCAATCAGCCCCAGCATTTT
- | TRBJ2-1 | TRBD2 | TRBV24-1 | CATSDTGTNYNEQFF | TGTGCCACCAGTGACACCGGGACTAACTACAATGAGCAGTTCTTC
- | TRBJ2-1 | TRBD2 | TRBV6-5 | CASSERGGYNEQFF | TGTGCCAGCTCCGAGCGGGGGGGTTACAATGAGCAGTTCTTC
once | TRBJ1-5 | TRBD1 | TRBV15 | CATSLDRAWRPQHF | TGTGCCACCAGCCTAGACAGGGCTTGGCGGCCCCAGCATTTT
few | TRBJ1-3 | - | TRBV19 | CASRYDRSSGNTIYF | TGTGCCAGTAGATACGACAGAAGCTCTGGAAACACCATATATTTT